The 30 T cell receptor beta chains reported below all come from one sample, sequenced in a study of T cells in Graves' hyperthyroidism and ophthalmopathy (dated by TCRdb to the late 2010s). Preparation of the library involved multiplex PCR. Reads for this sample came from an Illumina HiSeq 2000. The TCR beta CDR3 regions were amplified from RNA transcripts. For the first round of RT-PCR on the TCR CDR3, the HTBI primer set was used together with the Qiagen OneStep RT-PCR kit. TCRdb trimmed the raw reads at Q25, called clones with MiXCR and kept productive beta chains. Under each unique CDR3 protein, matching rows form one entry showing the most common genes and DNA. In all, the sample holds about 580,000 distinct CDR3 sequences, and approximately 15% of those were seen once. 4.5% to 6% of the sample rests with the top ten. Sequencing was performed on blood. The receptor set was obtained from a woman younger than 45 with Graves' hyperthyroidism that later progressed to Graves' ophthalmopathy.

This clonotype was recorded at least ten times. V gene TRBV7-9 combines with J gene TRBJ2-7; D is undetermined. The germline V gene has CDR1 SEHNR and CDR2 FQNEAQ (reference sequence). The V end lost 4 bases, the J end lost 0 bases, and 19 bases lay between the germline ends. The CDR3 sequence is 17 residues long. Here the CDR3 reads CASSSNPVFGLSYEQYF. CDR3 bases: TGTGCCAGCAGCTCTAATCCGGTGTTCGGCCTCTCCTACGAGCAGTACTTC. The full variable domain, in which reference TRBV7-9 and TRBJ2-7 provide the parts outside the CDR3, is DTGVSQNPRHKITKRGQNVTFRCDPISEHNRLYWYRQTLGQGPEFLTYFQNEAQLEKSRLLSDRFSAERPKGSFSTLEIQRTEQGDSAMYLCASSSNPVFGLSYEQYFGPGTRLTVT.

This clonotype was observed many times. The chain links TRBV11-3 to TRBJ2-3, with unresolved D. Germline lookup yields CDR1 SGHNT and CDR2 YENEEA. The CDR3 extends over 14 amino acids. Trimming took off 1 base at V and 0 bases at J, with 5 bases between the two ends. CDR3 sequence: CASSLGFSTDTQYF. DNA for the CDR3: TGTGCCAGCAGCTTAGGGTTTAGCACAGATACGCAGTATTTT.

Of note for this clonotype: Given a much more abundant clone one base away, this may be a read error. The chain joins TRBV7-3 to TRBJ2-7; 7 nucleotides match TRBD2. CDR1 and CDR2 (germline): SGHTA, FQGTGA. The CDR3 runs 15 residues. CDR3 protein: CASSSGTTPSYEQCF. The DNA of the CDR3 is TGTGCCAGCAGCTCCGGGACTACCCCATCGTACGAGCAGTGCTTC.

This clonotype has ten or more counts. This chain connects TRBV29-1 to TRBJ1-1; D gene ambiguous. There are 12 residues in the CDR3. Trimming cost V 8 bases and J 5 bases, with 15 bases left between them. Germline V gene sequence: CDR1 SQVTM, CDR2 ANQGSEA. The DNA of the CDR3 is TGCAGCATCCGGGAAGGCGGTACTGAAGCTTTCTTT. Amino acids: CSIREGGTEAFF.

This clonotype has a handful of counts. The gene calls are TRBV6-2 or TRBV6-3 and TRBJ1-3; 10 nucleotides match TRBD1. The length of the CDR3 is 15 residues. Germline loops: CDR1 MNHEY, CDR2 SVGEGT. The trim removed 6 bases at V and 3 bases at J, leaving 5 bases unmatched. This chain's CDR3 is CASRTGGRFGNTIYF. The CDR3 nucleotides read TGTGCCAGCAGGACAGGGGGCAGATTTGGAAACACCATATATTTT.

The chain joins TRBV27 to TRBJ1-2, with a weak D call TRBD1 (6 bases). CDR1 is MNHEY and CDR2 is SMNVEV in the germline V gene (reference sequence). V was cut by 1 base and J by 6 bases, with 15 bases left in between. This CDR3 has 15 residues. CDR3 DNA: TGTGCCAGCAGTTTATATAGGGGGTCGGGAGATGGCTACACCTTC. This encodes CASSLYRGSGDGYTF.

The rearrangement uses TRBV27 and TRBJ2-1, with D unclear. This CDR3 spans 18 amino acids. Trimming left V 3 bases short and J 3 bases short, with 21 bases between. The germline gives CDR1 MNHEY, CDR2 SMNVEV (reference sequence). In DNA, the CDR3 is TGTGCCAGCAGTTTTTCACTATACTTGTCCGAGAGCTACAATGAGCAGTTCTTC. It specifies CASSFSLYLSESYNEQFF.

In its sample, this clonotype was seen many times. V usage is TRBV7-2 and J usage is TRBJ2-1; maybe TRBD2 (6 bases). The V gene's germline CDR1 is SGHTA and CDR2 FQGNSA. This CDR3 has 14 amino acids. V lost 0 bases to trimming and J lost 10 bases, with 13 bases between them. The CDR3 here is CASSLAAGRKEQFF. CDR3 DNA: TGTGCCAGCAGCTTAGCGGCGGGGAGGAAAGAGCAGTTCTTC.

A note on this clonotype: Just one base apart from a much larger clone, this may be a read error. The CDR3 does not close with the conserved phenylalanine or tryptophan, likely indicating a read error. The gene calls are TRBV7-9 and TRBJ2-1, with 10 bases fitting TRBD1. Germline CDR1 SEHNR, CDR2 FQNEAQ (reference sequence). V shed 1 base and J 5 bases; nucleotides not matched to a gene: 2. The CDR3 covers 15 residues. The CDR3 DNA follows: TGTGCCAGCAGCTTAGGACAGGGGGCGGACAATGAGCAGTTCTCC. Encoded protein: CASSLGQGADNEQFS.

Ten or more counts support this clonotype. The chain carries TRBV11-2 and TRBJ2-7; 9 bases are shared with TRBD2. The CDR3 extends over 16 amino acids. V was pared by 5 bases and J by 4 bases, with 12 bases of the junction left unmatched. Germline CDR1 is SGHAT and CDR2 is FQNNGV. CDR3 protein: CASSTGRGGSGYEQYF. The DNA for the CDR3 is TGTGCCAGCAGCACCGGGCGGGGGGGCTCGGGGTACGAGCAGTACTTC.

This clonotype has ten or more counts. The chain links TRBV19 to TRBJ2-3; 9 nucleotides line up with TRBD2. The CDR3 runs to 15 residues. Germline assignment: CDR1 LNHDA and CDR2 SQIVND (reference sequence). Trimming removed 6 bases from V and 4 bases from J; junction bases left unmatched: 8. In DNA form, the CDR3 reads TGTGCCAGTAGGGATAGCGGGAGAGGGGCAGATACGCAGTATTTT. Translation: CASRDSGRGADTQYF.

The table lists this clonotype with many counts. The J gene is TRBJ2-7, the V gene TRBV7-2; 11 positions match TRBD1. The CDR3 contains 15 residues. Trimming removed 3 bases from V and 2 bases from J; junction bases left unmatched: 3. Germline V lookup: CDR1 SGHTA, CDR2 FQGNSA. CDR3 in DNA: TGTGCCAGCAGCTTCCAGGGACAGGGGGCCTACGAGCAGTACTTC. This translates into CASSFQGQGAYEQYF.

This clonotype was counted many times. The chain joins TRBV30 to TRBJ1-1; D perhaps matches TRBD1 (6 bases). This CDR3 is 11 amino acids long. V dropped 1 base and J dropped 10 bases, with 10 bases sitting between them. From germline, CDR1 is GTSNPN and CDR2 SVGIG (reference sequence). CDR3: CAWSEGGPAFF. The DNA of the CDR3 is TGTGCCTGGAGTGAAGGGGGGCCAGCTTTCTTT.

This clonotype was observed many times. This chain uses TRBV20-1 with TRBJ2-1, with 10 bases matching TRBD2. CDR3 size: 16 residues. The germline V gene has CDR1 DFQATT and CDR2 SNEGSKA (reference sequence). V shed 5 bases and J 3 bases; nucleotides not matched to a gene: 10. CDR3 region: CSARAGTSDLYNEQFF. CDR3 coding DNA: TGCAGTGCTCGAGCCGGGACTAGCGATCTCTACAATGAGCAGTTCTTC.

Comment on this clonotype: The junction shows a germline mismatch at one end, possibly a read error. The chain employs TRBV11-2 and TRBJ2-7, with D maybe TRBD2 (5 bases). CDR1 is SGHAT, CDR2 FQNNGV, per germline. The CDR3 runs 13 residues. In DNA, the CDR3 is TGTGCCAGCAGCGTAGACGGGACCTACGAGCAGTACTTC. It is translated as CASSVDGTYEQYF.

Notes on this clonotype: The junction and the germline gene differ at one end; a read error may be behind it. The V call is TRBV3-1, the J call TRBJ1-1, with a tentative D call TRBD1 (6 bases). The CDR3 has 12 residues. Germline V CDR1 and CDR2: LGHDT, YNNKEL (reference sequence). The chain's CDR3 is CASRQGFTEAFF. CDR3 bases: TGTGCCAGCCGCCAGGGGTTCACTGAAGCTTTCTTT.

This clonotype was seen ten or more times. The chain uses TRBV7-2 and TRBJ1-1; D is unclear. In germline, CDR1 is SGHTA, CDR2 FQGNSA. V was clipped by 0 bases and J by 10 bases, with 15 bases between them. The CDR3 runs to 14 residues. DNA for the CDR3: TGTGCCAGCAGCTTAGCGCGAGGCGGCCCGGGAGCTTTCTTT. As protein: CASSLARGGPGAFF.

The chain carries TRBV7-2 and TRBJ2-3; 7 bases are a match to TRBD2. CDR1 SGHTA and CDR2 FQGNSA come from the germline V gene. The CDR3 is made up of 15 amino acids. The J segment lost 0 bases and the V segment lost 5 bases, leaving 5 bases of the junction unmatched. The CDR3 DNA follows: TGTGCCAGCAGCCGGGACTACCTTAGCACAGATACGCAGTATTTT. Translation gives CASSRDYLSTDTQYF.

This clonotype was seen ten or more times. The genes are TRBV12-3 or TRBV12-4 and TRBJ2-3; D is unclear. V was cut by 6 bases and J by 1 base, with 17 bases left in between. The CDR3 has 16 residues. CDR3 sequence reads: CASSPIVSRGTDTQYF. CDR3 DNA sequence: TGTGCCAGCAGCCCAATAGTGAGTCGGGGCACAGATACGCAGTATTTT.

At least ten counts were recorded for this clonotype. J is TRBJ1-5 and V is TRBV28; D is unresolved. Germline V gene sequence: CDR1 MDHEN, CDR2 SYDVKM. Trimming pared 4 bases from V and 0 bases from J, leaving 7 bases between. CDR3 size: 14 residues. This chain's CDR3 is CASSSHYSNQPQHF. The DNA of the CDR3 is TGTGCCAGCAGTTCTCATTATAGCAATCAGCCCCAGCATTTT.

This clonotype was found many times. The chain links TRBV6-1 to TRBJ1-2; no definite D call. V lost 7 bases and J lost 4, with 19 bases in between. This CDR3 region has 15 residues. Per the germline V gene, CDR1 is MNHNS and CDR2 is SASEGT. DNA of the CDR3: TGTGCCAGCAAACGACCGTCGGGCGGGGTCTATGGCTACACCTTC. Protein product: CASKRPSGGVYGYTF.

This CDR3 is CASSEWDRANTEAFF. CDR3 nucleotides: TGTGCCAGCAGCGAGTGGGACAGGGCAAACACTGAAGCTTTCTTT. The V call is TRBV9, the J call TRBJ1-1, with TRBD1 matching over 9 bases. Trimming at V came to 3 bases and at J to 2 bases, leaving 5 bases not matched to a gene. The CDR3 spans 15 residues. Germline V CDR1 and CDR2: SGDLS, YYNGEE.

At least ten counts were recorded for this clonotype. J is TRBJ1-5 and V is TRBV7-9; TRBD1 aligns across 8 bases. CDR1 is SEHNR and CDR2 is FQNEAQ in the germline V gene (reference sequence). CDR3 length: 14 amino acids. V shed 6 bases, J shed 2 bases, and the junction held 3 bases outside the gene matches. The CDR3 sequence is CASSLDRGNQPQHF. The CDR3 DNA is TGTGCCAGCAGTTTGGACAGGGGCAATCAGCCCCAGCATTTT.

This clonotype has more than one count but fewer than ten. The chain has TRBV15 and TRBJ1-2; 7 bases align to TRBD1. Germline V gene sequence: CDR1 LNHNV, CDR2 YYDKDF (reference sequence). This CDR3 region has 14 residues. V lost 4 bases to trimming and J lost 3 bases; unmatched junction nucleotides: 5. This chain's CDR3 is CATSNTGTDYGYTF. CDR3 DNA: TGTGCCACCAGCAATACCGGGACAGACTATGGCTACACCTTC.

The chain is built from TRBV7-9 and TRBJ2-5, with a possible D match to TRBD2 (6 bases). Trimming removed 5 bases at V and 5 bases at J, with 15 bases between. Germline V gene lookup returns CDR1 SEHNR and CDR2 FQNEAQ (reference sequence). The CDR3 sequence is 14 residues long. The CDR3 DNA reads as TGTGCCAGCAGCAGGTGGCAGGGAGGTGAGACCCAGTACTTC. Amino acids: CASSRWQGGETQYF.

This clonotype was seen ten or more times. The chain uses TRBV2 and TRBJ1-5; unclear D gene. CDR3 size: 13 residues. With 4 bases removed from V and 7 bases from J, the gap between germline ends came to 11 bases. The germline V gene has CDR1 SNHLY and CDR2 FYNNEI. The DNA for the CDR3 is TGTGCCAGCAGTGGCCCAGGTTGGCAGCCCCAGCATTTT. Encoded protein: CASSGPGWQPQHF.

The V call is TRBV7-8, the J call TRBJ2-3; weak D call: TRBD2 (5 bases). This CDR3 has 16 residues. Trimming took 1 base from V and 3 from J, leaving 14 bases between them. The germline CDR1 and CDR2 sequences are SGHVS and FQNEAQ. CDR3 sequence: CASSLVGLAVTDTQYF. The CDR3 DNA sequence: TGTGCCAGCAGCTTAGTAGGGCTAGCAGTGACAGATACGCAGTATTTT.

This clonotype was detected a few times. A read error may account for a junction end that differs from germline. The CDR3 DNA reads as TGTGCCATCAGTCCTGGGGGGGTTGGGAACGCTGAAGCTTTCTTT. It encodes CAISPGGVGNAEAFF. V is TRBV10-3 and J is TRBJ1-1; the D gene is possibly TRBD1 (5 bases). Germline loops: CDR1 ENHRY, CDR2 SYGVKD. The CDR3 totals 15 residues.

Turning to this clonotype: A far larger clone differs by one base, so this is likely a read error. The chain combines TRBV11-2 with TRBJ1-1, with D maybe TRBD1 (5 bases). The CDR3 has 13 amino acids. In germline, CDR1 is SGHAT, CDR2 FQNNGV. The CDR3 here is CASSLGRGTVAFF. For the CDR3, the DNA is TGTGCCAGCAGCTTAGGAAGGGGCACTGTAGCTTTCTTT. The variable domain in full, completed from reference TRBV11-2 and TRBJ1-1, reads EAGVAQSPRYKIIEKRQSVAFWCNPISGHATLYWYQQILGQGPKLLIQFQNNGVVDDSQLPKDRFSAERLKGVDSTLKIQPAKLEDSAVYLCASSLGRGTVAFFGQGTRLTVV.

This clonotype was seen repeatedly, ten times or more. The rearrangement links TRBV27 to TRBJ2-1, with D perhaps assigned TRBD1 or TRBD2 (5 bases each). The CDR3 consists of 15 residues. V lost 7 bases and J 7 bases, leaving 20 bases between the germline ends. Germline-derived CDR1 and CDR2 are MNHEY and SMNVEV (reference sequence). The CDR3 reads CASTTTEGNENEQFF. In DNA, the CDR3 is TGTGCCAGCACCACTACTGAGGGGAATGAAAATGAGCAGTTCTTC.